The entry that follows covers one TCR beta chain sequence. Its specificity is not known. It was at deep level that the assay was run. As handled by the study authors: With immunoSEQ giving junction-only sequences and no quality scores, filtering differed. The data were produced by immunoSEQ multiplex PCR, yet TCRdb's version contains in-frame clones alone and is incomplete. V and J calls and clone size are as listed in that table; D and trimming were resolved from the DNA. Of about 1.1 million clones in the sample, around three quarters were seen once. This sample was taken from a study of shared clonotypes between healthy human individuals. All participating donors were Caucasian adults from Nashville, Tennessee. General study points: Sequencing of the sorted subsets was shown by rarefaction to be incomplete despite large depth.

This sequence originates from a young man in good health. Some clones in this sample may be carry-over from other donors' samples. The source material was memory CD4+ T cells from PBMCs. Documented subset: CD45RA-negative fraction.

CDR3 sequence (DNA): TGTGCCAGCAGCTTGGTATCGCGGGGAGCTGGGAATGAGCAGTTCTTC. Translation: CASSLVSRGAGNEQFF. The rearrangement links TRBV5-7 to TRBJ2-1, with D tentatively TRBD2 (6 bases). TRBV5-7 is designated an ORF whose function remains uncertain. V gave up 0 bases and J gave up 7 bases, with 17 bases separating them. The CDR3 runs to 16 residues.